Following are 26 T cell receptor beta chains from one sample sequenced in a study of PD-L1 blockade in urothelial cancer. Using immunoSEQ multiplex PCR, the repertoire was profiled, and TCRdb retains in-frame clones only, with some absent. The table includes roughly 41,000 clones, 82% detected once. Specimen: PBMCs, collected around atezolizumab (anti-PD-L1) treatment. The receptors stem from a man in his 60s with urothelial cancer.

The V and J genes are TRBV6-5 and TRBJ1-1; possible D gene TRBD1, 6 bases. Trimming pared 4 bases from V and 2 bases from J, leaving 8 bases between. The length of the CDR3 is 13 residues. Looked up from germline, CDR1 is MNHEY and CDR2 is SVGAGI. The DNA of the CDR3 is TGTGCCAGCAGTTCACAGGGTAACACTGAAGCTTTCTTT. This translates into CASSSQGNTEAFF.

The chain recombines TRBV10-3 with TRBJ1-2; 9 nucleotides match TRBD1. CDR3 size: 15 residues. The germline V gene has CDR1 ENHRY and CDR2 SYGVKD. J was trimmed by 6 bases and V by 5 bases; bases with no gene match: 10. Here the CDR3 DNA reads TGTGCCATCAGTTTAGTACCGGGACAGGGTCATGGCTACACCTTC. Translated: CAISLVPGQGHGYTF.

This sequence joins TRBV7-8 and TRBJ2-7; no definite D call. Trimming left V 8 bases short and J 0 bases short, with 11 bases between. The CDR3 length is 13 residues. CDR1 is SGHVS, CDR2 FQNEAQ, per germline. The CDR3 region has the DNA TGTGCCAGCGGCAGGCGTGGCTCCTACGAGCAGTACTTC. The encoded protein is CASGRRGSYEQYF.

V usage is TRBV5-1 and J usage is TRBJ1-1, with D perhaps TRBD1 (6 bases). CDR3 size: 15 residues. Looked up from germline, CDR1 is SGHRS and CDR2 is YFSETQ. The ends were cut back, 1 base at V and 6 bases at J, with 16 bases in the middle. CDR3 sequence: CASSLPPGETAEAFF. The CDR3 nucleotides read TGCGCCAGCAGCTTGCCTCCAGGGGAGACGGCTGAAGCTTTCTTT. The variable domain in full, completed from reference TRBV5-1 and TRBJ1-1, reads KAGVTQTPRYLIKTRGQQVTLSCSPISGHRSVSWYQQTPGQGLQFLFEYFSETQRNKGNFPGRFSGRQFSNSRSEMNVSTLELGDSALYLCASSLPPGETAEAFFGQGTRLTVV.

This chain connects TRBV4-1 to TRBJ1-3; D gene ambiguous. The V and J ends lost 0 bases and 1 base respectively, with 10 bases between them. Germline CDR1 is MGHRA and CDR2 is YSYEKL. There are 16 residues in the CDR3. The CDR3 coding sequence is TGCGCCAGCAGCCAAGATTTCGCGGATTCTGGAAACACCATATATTTT. Its protein product is CASSQDFADSGNTIYF.

This rearrangement joins TRBV2 to TRBJ2-5; D is undetermined. Per germline, CDR1 SNHLY and CDR2 FYNNEI. The CDR3 is 14 amino acids. Between the trimmed V and J ends, which lost 3 bases and 5 bases, there was a span of 13 bases. CDR3 protein: CASSEQERPETQYF. The CDR3 region has the DNA TGTGCCAGCAGTGAGCAGGAAAGACCGGAGACCCAGTACTTC.

This chain connects TRBV6-1 to TRBJ2-1, with 7 bases matching TRBD2. The CDR3 length is 16 residues. The V gene end was trimmed by 4 bases and the J gene end by 5 bases; junction bases not matched to a gene: 11. The germline CDR1 and CDR2 sequences are MNHNS and SASEGT. The CDR3 here is CASSATGAGRNNEQFF. Here the CDR3 DNA reads TGTGCCAGCAGTGCCACGGGAGCGGGGAGAAACAATGAGCAGTTCTTC.

This rearrangement joins TRBV9 to TRBJ2-1, with a possible D match to TRBD1 (6 bases). The CDR3 is 14 residues long. V was shortened by 3 bases and J by 8 bases, with 15 bases between the two germline ends. The V gene's germline CDR1 is SGDLS and CDR2 YYNGEE. The CDR3 here is CASSAGPQGYEQFF. As DNA, the CDR3 is TGTGCCAGCAGCGCCGGACCCCAGGGGTATGAGCAGTTCTTC. Variable domain in full (rest from reference TRBV9 and TRBJ2-1): DSGVTQTPKHLITATGQRVTLRCSPRSGDLSVYWYQQSLDQGLQFLIQYYNGEERAKGNILERFSAQQFPDLHSELNLSSLELGDSALYFCASSAGPQGYEQFFGPGTRLTVL.

This rearrangement joins TRBV11-2 to TRBJ2-3; D uncertain. The CDR3 covers 14 residues. Germline CDR1 SGHAT, CDR2 FQNNGV. The germline V and J ends were trimmed by 0 bases and 1 base, with 5 bases remaining between them. The CDR3 protein is CASSLDIGTDTQYF. The CDR3 DNA reads as TGTGCCAGCAGCTTAGACATAGGCACAGATACGCAGTATTTT.

CDR3 DNA: TGTGCCAGCAGTGAAAGGCCCCGACAGGGGAACACTGAAGCTTTCTTT. Its protein is CASSERPRQGNTEAFF. This sequence joins TRBV2 and TRBJ1-1, with TRBD1 matching 7 bases. After removal of 2 bases from V and 1 base from J, the junction contained 7 bases not matched to a gene. Germline CDR1 SNHLY, CDR2 FYNNEI. This CDR3 is built from 16 residues.

V usage is TRBV21-1 and J usage is TRBJ1-5; the table calls TRBD1, which could not be checked here. TRBV21-1 is tagged as a pseudogene. There are 16 residues in the CDR3. This CDR3 is CASRSYSDRDPQPQHF. CDR3 nucleotides: TGTGCCAGCAGGAGCTACTCAGACAGGGATCCTCAGCCCCAGCATTTT.

The chain recombines TRBV5-1 with TRBJ2-3; a possible D gene is TRBD1 (6 bases). Germline CDR1 and CDR2: SGHRS and YFSETQ. V lost 4 bases and J 8 bases, leaving 8 bases between the germline ends. The CDR3 has 11 residues. The CDR3 coding sequence is TGCGCCAGCAGCACAGGGTTTACGCAGTATTTT. Its translation is CASSTGFTQYF.

V usage is TRBV5-1 and J usage is TRBJ1-4; 8 bases are shared with TRBD1. The CDR3 runs 14 residues. With 4 bases clipped from V and 7 bases from J, the junction kept 6 bases outside the gene matches. Germline V gene data show CDR1 as SGHRS and CDR2 as YFSETQ. The CDR3 spells CASSPGQGSEKLFF. Here the CDR3 DNA reads TGCGCCAGCAGCCCCGGACAGGGCAGTGAAAAACTGTTTTTT.

The chain joins TRBV2 to TRBJ1-4, with 7 nucleotides matching TRBD1. Germline V gives CDR1 SNHLY, CDR2 FYNNEI. The CDR3 covers 18 residues. V dropped 5 bases and J dropped 3; count of bases not matched to a gene: 15. In DNA, the CDR3 is TGTGCCAGCAGTCTCATCCGGACAGGCCGTTTGTCTAATGAAAAACTGTTTTTT. Translated, it gives CASSLIRTGRLSNEKLFF.

The CDR3 is CASSQELDSYLNTEAFF. Here the CDR3 DNA reads TGTGCCAGCAGCCAAGAATTAGACAGCTACTTGAACACTGAAGCTTTCTTT. This sequence joins TRBV4-2 and TRBJ1-1; D perhaps matches TRBD1 (5 bases). Germline assignment: CDR1 LGHNA and CDR2 YNFKEQ. The CDR3 loop spans 17 amino acids. The V and J ends lost 0 bases and 0 bases respectively, with 14 bases between them.

CDR3 in amino acids: CASRITLDSNEQFF. The CDR3 nucleotides are TGTGCCAGCAGGATAACTCTCGACAGCAATGAGCAGTTCTTC. The J gene is TRBJ2-1, the V gene TRBV6-1; D might be TRBD1 (5 bases). The ends were cut back, 6 bases at V and 6 bases at J, with 15 bases in the middle. The CDR3 is 14 amino acids. Germline V gene lookup returns CDR1 MNHNS and CDR2 SASEGT.

The V gene is TRBV5-1, the J gene TRBJ2-1, with a possible D match to TRBD2 (6 bases). The CDR3 contains 16 residues. Trimming removed 3 bases from V and 5 bases from J, with 18 bases in between. In germline, CDR1 is SGHRS, CDR2 YFSETQ. The CDR3 spells CASSYSPGGEHNEQFF. The CDR3, as DNA: TGCGCCAGCAGCTATTCCCCAGGCGGGGAGCACAATGAGCAGTTCTTC.

The V and J genes are TRBV6-5 and TRBJ2-3, with D maybe TRBD2 (5 bases). Germline loops: CDR1 MNHEY, CDR2 SVGAGI. This CDR3 spans 15 amino acids. V lost 8 bases and J lost 1, with 16 bases in between. CDR3 DNA: TGTGCCAGCTCCTCAAGCGGAACAGGCACAGATACGCAGTATTTT. The encoded protein is CASSSSGTGTDTQYF.

This chain joins TRBV5-1 and TRBJ1-5, with a possible D match to TRBD1 (5 bases). Germline assignment: CDR1 SGHRS and CDR2 YFSETQ. The CDR3 loop spans 14 amino acids. V lost 0 bases, J lost 7 bases, and 11 bases lay in between. The DNA of the CDR3 is TGCGCCAGCAGCTTGGGCGGGGACGCGCAGCCCCAGCATTTT. Translated: CASSLGGDAQPQHF.

The gene calls are TRBV5-4 and TRBJ1-6; 7 bases agree with TRBD1. CDR3 size: 14 residues. Germline V gene sequence: CDR1 SGHNT, CDR2 YYREEE (reference sequence). The ends lost 4 bases at V and 6 bases at J; junction bases unmatched: 4. As DNA, the CDR3 is TGTGCCAGCAGCGTGGACAGGAGTAATTCACCCCTCCACTTT. Its protein is CASSVDRSNSPLHF.

The chain recombines TRBV7-2 with TRBJ2-7; perhaps TRBD1 as D (5 bases). Germline lookup yields CDR1 SGHTA and CDR2 FQGNSA. The V and J ends lost 1 base and 2 bases respectively, with 9 bases between them. The CDR3 contains 14 residues. CDR3 coding DNA: TGTGCCAGCAGCTTAGGGGTCAGGGCCTACGAGCAGTACTTC. The encoded protein is CASSLGVRAYEQYF.

The V gene is TRBV6-5, the J gene TRBJ1-1; possibly TRBD1 for D (6 bases). The CDR3 covers 15 residues. Germline values: CDR1 MNHEY, CDR2 SVGAGI. The V and J ends lost 2 bases and 2 bases respectively, with 12 bases between them. The CDR3 DNA is TGTGCCAGCAGTTACGACGGGACACTTAACACTGAAGCTTTCTTT. This translates into CASSYDGTLNTEAFF.

The genes are TRBV28 and TRBJ1-2; no firm D call. This CDR3 spans 14 amino acids. In germline, CDR1 is MDHEN, CDR2 SYDVKM. Trimming stripped 6 bases from V and 4 bases from J, with 15 bases between. Here the CDR3 reads CASSPNRFRYGYTF. CDR3 coding DNA: TGTGCCAGCAGCCCCAATCGGTTTCGCTATGGCTACACCTTC.

The J gene is TRBJ2-3, the V gene TRBV18; TRBD1 aligns across 10 bases. The ends lost 5 bases at V and 6 bases at J; junction bases unmatched: 2. Germline loops: CDR1 KGHSH, CDR2 LQKENI. The CDR3 contains 13 residues. CDR3 nucleotides: TGTGCCAGCTCAGCGGGACAGGGGGATACGCAGTATTTT. Protein sequence: CASSAGQGDTQYF.

The chain has TRBV7-9 and TRBJ2-7; weak D call: TRBD1 (6 bases). V was trimmed by 5 bases and J by 0 bases, leaving 14 bases between them. This CDR3 region has 15 residues. From germline, CDR1 is SEHNR and CDR2 FQNEAQ (reference sequence). For the CDR3, the DNA is TGTGCCAGCAGCCACCGACAGGTTTCCTCCTACGAGCAGTACTTC. It translates to CASSHRQVSSYEQYF.

The J gene is TRBJ2-7, the V gene TRBV5-1; 10 bases line up with TRBD1. This CDR3 contains 18 residues. V dropped 3 bases and J dropped 1; count of bases not matched to a gene: 13. The germline CDR1 and CDR2 sequences are SGHRS and YFSETQ. DNA for the CDR3: TGCGCCAGCAGCTATTTAGTTCCCGCGGACAGGGGGTCCTACGAGCAGTACTTC. Amino acid sequence: CASSYLVPADRGSYEQYF.